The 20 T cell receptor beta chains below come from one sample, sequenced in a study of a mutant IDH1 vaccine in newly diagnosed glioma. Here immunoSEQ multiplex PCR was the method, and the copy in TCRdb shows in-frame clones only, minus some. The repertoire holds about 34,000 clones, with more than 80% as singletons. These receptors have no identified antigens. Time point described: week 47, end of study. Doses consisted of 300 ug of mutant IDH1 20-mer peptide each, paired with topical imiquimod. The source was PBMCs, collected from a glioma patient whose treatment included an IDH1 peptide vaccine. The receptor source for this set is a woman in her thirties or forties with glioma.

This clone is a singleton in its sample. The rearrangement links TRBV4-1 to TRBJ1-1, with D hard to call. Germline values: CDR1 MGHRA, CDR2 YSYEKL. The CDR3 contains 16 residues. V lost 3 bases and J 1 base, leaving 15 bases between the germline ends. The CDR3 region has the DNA TGCGCCAGCAGCCAGGGATACAATAAAGGGAACACTGAAGCTTTCTTT. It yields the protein CASSQGYNKGNTEAFF.

CDR3 amino acids: CATQRGYNEQFF. CDR3 DNA: TGTGCCACTCAGCGGGGGTACAATGAGCAGTTCTTC. The rearrangement links TRBV6-1 to TRBJ2-1; 8 bases are shared with TRBD2. The CDR3 has 12 residues. Unmatched junction bases numbered 3, after V lost 10 bases and J lost 4 bases. Germline V lookup: CDR1 MNHNS, CDR2 SASEGT.

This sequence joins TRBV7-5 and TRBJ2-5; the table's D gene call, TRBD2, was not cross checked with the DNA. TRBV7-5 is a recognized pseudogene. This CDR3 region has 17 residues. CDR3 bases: TGTGCCAGAAGCTCACGAGGCAGAGAGAATTCCCAAGAGACCCAGTACTTC. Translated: CARSSRGRENSQETQYF.

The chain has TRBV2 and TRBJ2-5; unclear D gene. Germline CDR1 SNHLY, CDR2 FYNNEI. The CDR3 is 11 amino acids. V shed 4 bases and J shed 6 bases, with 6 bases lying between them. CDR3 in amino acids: CASSGGKTQYF. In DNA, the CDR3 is TGTGCCAGCAGTGGGGGAAAGACCCAGTACTTC.

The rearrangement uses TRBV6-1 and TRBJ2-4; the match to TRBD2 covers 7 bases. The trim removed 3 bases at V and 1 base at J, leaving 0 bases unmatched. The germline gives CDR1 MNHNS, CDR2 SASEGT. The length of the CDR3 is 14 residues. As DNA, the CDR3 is TGTGCCAGCAGTGAGGGGGGGGCCAAAAACATTCAGTACTTC. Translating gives CASSEGGAKNIQYF.

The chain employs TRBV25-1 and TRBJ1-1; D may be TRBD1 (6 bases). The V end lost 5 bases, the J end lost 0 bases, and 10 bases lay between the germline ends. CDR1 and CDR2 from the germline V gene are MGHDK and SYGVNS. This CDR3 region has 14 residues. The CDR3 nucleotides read TGTGCCAGCAGTCCCGCAGGGGTGAACACTGAAGCTTTCTTT. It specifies CASSPAGVNTEAFF.

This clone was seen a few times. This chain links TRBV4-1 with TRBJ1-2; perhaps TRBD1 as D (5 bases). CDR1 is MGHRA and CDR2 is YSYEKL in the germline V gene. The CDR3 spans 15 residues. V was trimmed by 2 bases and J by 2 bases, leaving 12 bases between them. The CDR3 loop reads CASSQSADSNYGYTF. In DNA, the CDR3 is TGCGCCAGCAGCCAATCAGCAGACAGCAACTATGGCTACACCTTC.

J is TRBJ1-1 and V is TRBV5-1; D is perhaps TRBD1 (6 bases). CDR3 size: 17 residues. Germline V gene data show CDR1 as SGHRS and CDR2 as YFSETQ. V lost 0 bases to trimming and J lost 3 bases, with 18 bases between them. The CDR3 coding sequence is TGCGCCAGCAGCTTGGGGTTCGGGGGCGCGAAGGACACTGAAGCTTTCTTT. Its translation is CASSLGFGGAKDTEAFF.

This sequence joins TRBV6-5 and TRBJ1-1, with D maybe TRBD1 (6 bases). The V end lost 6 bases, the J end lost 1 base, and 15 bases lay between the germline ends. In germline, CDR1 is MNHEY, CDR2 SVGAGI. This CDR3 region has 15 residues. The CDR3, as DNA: TGTGCCAGCAGATCCCATCGGGGGGCGAACACTGAAGCTTTCTTT. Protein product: CASRSHRGANTEAFF.

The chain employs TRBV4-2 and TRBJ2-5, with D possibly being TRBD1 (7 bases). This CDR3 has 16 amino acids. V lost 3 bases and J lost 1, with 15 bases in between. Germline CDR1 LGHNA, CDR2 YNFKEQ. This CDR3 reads CASSQVGGQRQETQYF. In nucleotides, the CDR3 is TGTGCCAGCAGCCAGGTGGGGGGACAGCGCCAAGAGACCCAGTACTTC.

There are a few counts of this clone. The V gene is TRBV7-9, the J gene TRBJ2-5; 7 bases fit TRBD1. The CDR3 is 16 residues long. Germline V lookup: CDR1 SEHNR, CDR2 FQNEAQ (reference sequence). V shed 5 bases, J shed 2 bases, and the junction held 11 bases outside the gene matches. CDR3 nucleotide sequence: TGTGCCAGCAGCCAACTCCGGGACAGCAAACAAGAGACCCAGTACTTC. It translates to CASSQLRDSKQETQYF.

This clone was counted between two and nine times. The CDR3 here is CASSFSRETQYF. CDR3 bases: TGTGCCAGCAGCTTCTCACGAGAGACCCAGTACTTC. The chain joins TRBV7-2 to TRBJ2-5, with no clear D. Trimming cost V 3 bases and J 4 bases, with 6 bases left between them. Germline CDR1 SGHTA, CDR2 FQGNSA. This CDR3 region has 12 residues.

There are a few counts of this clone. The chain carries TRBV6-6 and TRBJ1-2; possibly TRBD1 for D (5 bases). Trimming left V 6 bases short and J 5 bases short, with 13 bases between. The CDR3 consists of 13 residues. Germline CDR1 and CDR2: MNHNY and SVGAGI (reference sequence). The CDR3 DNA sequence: TGTGCCAGCAGCCCTGGGGACCGATATGGCTACACCTTC. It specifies CASSPGDRYGYTF.

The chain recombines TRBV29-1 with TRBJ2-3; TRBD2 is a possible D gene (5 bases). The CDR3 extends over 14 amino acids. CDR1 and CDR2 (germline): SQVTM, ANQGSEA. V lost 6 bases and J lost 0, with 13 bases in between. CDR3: CSVPGYTSTDTQYF. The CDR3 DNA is TGCAGCGTCCCGGGGTACACTAGCACAGATACGCAGTATTTT.

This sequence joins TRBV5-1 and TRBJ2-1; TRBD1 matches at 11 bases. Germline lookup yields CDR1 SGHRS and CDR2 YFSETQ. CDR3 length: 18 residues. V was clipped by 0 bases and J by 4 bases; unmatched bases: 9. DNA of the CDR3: TGCGCCAGCAGCTTGGAGGGGACAGGGGGACTCCCGTACAATGAGCAGTTCTTC. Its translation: CASSLEGTGGLPYNEQFF.

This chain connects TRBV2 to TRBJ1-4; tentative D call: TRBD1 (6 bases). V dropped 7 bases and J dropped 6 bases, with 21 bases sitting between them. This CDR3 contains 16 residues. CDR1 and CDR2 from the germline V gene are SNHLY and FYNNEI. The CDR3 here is CASKVQGIAGDEKLFF. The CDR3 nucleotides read TGTGCCAGCAAGGTTCAGGGTATCGCAGGGGATGAAAAACTGTTTTTT.

The CDR3 loop reads CASSPWTGQETQYF. CDR3 in DNA: TGTGCCAGCAGCCCCTGGACAGGTCAAGAGACCCAGTACTTC. J is TRBJ2-5 and V is TRBV7-2; 7 bases agree with TRBD1. V shed 5 bases and J 2 bases; nucleotides not matched to a gene: 5. Germline CDR1 SGHTA, CDR2 FQGNSA. CDR3 length: 14 residues.

Here the CDR3 reads CASSSSGANTGELFF. DNA for the CDR3: TGTGCCAGCAGCTCCAGCGGGGCGAACACCGGGGAGCTGTTTTTT. The chain links TRBV4-2 to TRBJ2-2; 7 bases are shared with TRBD2. The CDR3 is made up of 15 amino acids. Germline V gives CDR1 LGHNA, CDR2 YNFKEQ. V was pared by 5 bases and J by 0 bases, with 3 bases of the junction left unmatched.

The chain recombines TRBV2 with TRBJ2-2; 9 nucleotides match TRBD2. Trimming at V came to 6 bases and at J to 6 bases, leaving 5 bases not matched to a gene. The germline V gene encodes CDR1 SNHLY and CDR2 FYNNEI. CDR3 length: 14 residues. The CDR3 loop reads CASRGLAGAGELFF. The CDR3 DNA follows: TGTGCCAGCAGGGGACTAGCCGGAGCCGGGGAGCTGTTTTTT. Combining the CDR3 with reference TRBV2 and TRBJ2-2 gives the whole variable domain EPEVTQTPSHQVTQMGQEVILRCVPISNHLYFYWYRQILGQKVEFLVSFYNNEISEKSEIFDDQFSVERPDGSNFTLKIRSTKLEDSAMYFCASRGLAGAGELFFGEGSRLTVL.

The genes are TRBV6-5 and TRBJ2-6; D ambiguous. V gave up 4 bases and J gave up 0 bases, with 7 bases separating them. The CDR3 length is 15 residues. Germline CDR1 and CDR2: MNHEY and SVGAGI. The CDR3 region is CASSFEISGANVLTF. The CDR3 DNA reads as TGTGCCAGCAGTTTCGAGATCTCTGGGGCCAACGTCCTGACTTTC.